This section outlines one T cell receptor (beta chain) sequence together with its context. What it binds is not known. TCRdb keeps only in-frame clones here, not all; method: immunoSEQ multiplex PCR. The repertoire yields about 7,700 clones, none seen only once; the top ten contain about 24%. A marrow graft followed busulfan-fludarabine conditioning, with cyclophosphamide on days +3 and +4. The source of the sample is a study of T cells after posttransplantation cyclophosphamide. Points from the study as a whole: Donor CD8+ memory clones often dominated recipient blood repertoires at later times.

Germline V lookup: CDR1 SGDLS, CDR2 YYNGEE. This CDR3 has 14 amino acids. Trimming removed 4 bases from V and 8 bases from J, with 15 bases in between. Here the sequenced sample was PBMCs, taken about 14 weeks after allogeneic stem cell transplant with posttransplant cyclophosphamide. The chain employs TRBV9 and TRBJ1-4; possible D gene TRBD1, 6 bases. The source is a female patient aged 60 or older who received an allogeneic stem cell transplant from an unrelated donor, was CMV-positive, and had acute GVHD only. Some T cells could come from the graft donor. CDR3 coding DNA: TGTGCCAGCAGCACCACAGGGAAGGGGGAAAAACTGTTTTTT. Translation gives CASSTTGKGEKLFF.